This T cell receptor beta chain is drawn from a study of T cells in Graves' hyperthyroidism and ophthalmopathy. This clonotype has a handful of counts. Amplification targeted TCR beta CDR3 regions from RNA transcripts. The study used the HTBI primer set for a first-round RT-PCR of the TCR CDR3. A single record per CDR3 protein comes from TCRdb applying MiXCR to the multiplex PCR reads. This table holds under 350,000 distinct CDR3 sequences, around 13% found once. Germline CDR1 and CDR2: MNHNS and SASEGT. The length of the CDR3 is 14 residues. V was shortened by 5 bases and J by 4 bases, with 15 bases between the two germline ends.

The chain combines TRBV6-1 with TRBJ2-7, with D possibly TRBD2 on 6 matching bases. The TCR was taken from a middle-aged woman with Graves' hyperthyroidism. The sequenced sample consisted of blood. Written as DNA, the CDR3 is TGTGCCAGCAGTCACCGGGGGAAAAAATACGAGCAGTACTTC. Amino acids: CASSHRGKKYEQYF.